These T cell receptor beta chains were read from a single sample in a study of cytotoxic CD8 clonotypes in ibrutinib-treated CLL. Only in-frame clones appear in the TCRdb table, and some are missing; sequencing was by immunoSEQ multiplex PCR. The repertoire has about 200,000 clones, about 75% of them found once; the top ten carry approximately 6.3%. This sample comprised PBMCs, obtained after 12 months of ibrutinib treatment. The receptors come from a human donor with chronic lymphocytic leukemia. CDR3s include the opening cysteine and the closing phenylalanine or tryptophan. Each record gives: V gene, J gene, CDR3 protein.

TRBV6-4	TRBJ2-3	CASSDFQGGTDTQYF
TRBV6-5	TRBJ2-7	CASSSGGSIYEQYF
TRBV9	TRBJ2-5	CASSVQVGIQETQYF
TRBV9	TRBJ2-2	CASSVSRDRGRNTGELFF
TRBV15	TRBJ1-2	CATSEGGAAMGYTF
TRBV6-8	NA	CASRYHKRTTGSCEQYF
TRBV4-2	TRBJ1-4	CASSQVGAGSTTNEKLFF
TRBV7-8	TRBJ2-7	CASSLGGGGSEQYF
TRBV7-2	TRBJ2-7	CASSLDRGPSTSYEQYF
TRBV28	TRBJ1-5	CASSLAGGNQPQHF
TRBV11-2	TRBJ2-3	CASSPPETDTQYF
TRBV4-3	TRBJ1-2	CASSQDFGRTGGRVGYTF